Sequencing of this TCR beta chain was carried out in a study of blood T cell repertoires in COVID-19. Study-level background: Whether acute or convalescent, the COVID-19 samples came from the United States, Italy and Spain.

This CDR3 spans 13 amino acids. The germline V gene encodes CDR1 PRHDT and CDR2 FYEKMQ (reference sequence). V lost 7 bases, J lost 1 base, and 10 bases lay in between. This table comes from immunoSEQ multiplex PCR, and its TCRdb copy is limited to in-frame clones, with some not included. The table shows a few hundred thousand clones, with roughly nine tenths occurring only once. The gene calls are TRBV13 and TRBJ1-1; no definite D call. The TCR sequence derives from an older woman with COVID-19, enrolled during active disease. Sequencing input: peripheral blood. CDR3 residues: CASTPRGNTEAFF. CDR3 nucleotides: TGTGCCAGCACCCCCCGGGGGAACACTGAAGCTTTCTTT.